Detailed here is one TCR beta chain. Its antigen is not known. The authors ran a second PCR of 7 to 11 cycles using a sample-barcoded 5' primer and a J-beta primer mix. TCRdb ran MiXCR on the 5' RACE reads and lists one entry per CDR3 protein. Of hundreds of thousands of distinct CDR3 sequences listed, around 20% are singletons. Germline CDR1 reads SEHNR; CDR2 reads FQNEAQ (reference sequence). The CDR3 is made up of 15 amino acids. Trimming stripped 5 bases from V and 0 bases from J, with 10 bases between. This entry is derived from a study of blood T cells in healthy people across ages. Notes on the study in general: Using unsorted PBMCs precluded a conclusive naive versus antigen-experienced comparison. Researchers judged that diversity estimates from one million T cells fell short of true values.

The sample providers were healthy Caucasian people from Russia, aged roughly 6 to 90. The chain recombines TRBV7-9 with TRBJ1-4; a weak D match, TRBD1 (5 bases). The receptor comes from a man aged 65-85 years in good health. Sequences were obtained from blood. Here the CDR3 DNA reads TGTGCCAGCAGCCCGACAGATACAACTAATGAAAAACTGTTTTTT. Its protein product is CASSPTDTTNEKLFF. The full variable domain, completed using reference TRBV7-9 and TRBJ1-4, is DTGVSQNPRHKITKRGQNVTFRCDPISEHNRLYWYRQTLGQGPEFLTYFQNEAQLEKSRLLSDRFSAERPKGSFSTLEIQRTEQGDSAMYLCASSPTDTTNEKLFFGSGTQLSVL.